One sample yielded the 28 T cell receptor beta chains listed below, sequenced in a study of post-analysis software for immune sequencing data. General observations from the study: Among 5 or 6 TRBV segments more frequent in patients than controls were TRBV5-6, TRBV5-1 and TRBV20-1.

Unique molecular identifiers were built into the TCR beta cDNA libraries. From the PCR reads, TCRdb called clonotypes with MiXCR, one entry per CDR3 protein. The sample has approximately 440,000 distinct CDR3 sequences; roughly 45% are singletons. Which antigens these TCRs recognize remains unknown. Material for sequencing was blood. These receptors were taken from a girl between 5 and 17 years old with multiple sclerosis.

This clonotype showed up just a few times. The chain has TRBV28 and TRBJ2-7; 8 nucleotides align to TRBD2. J gave up 0 bases and V 4 bases, and 5 bases lay outside the gene matches. The CDR3 consists of 15 residues. Germline CDR1 is MDHEN and CDR2 is SYDVKM. The CDR3 is CASSSPAGVSYEQYF. The CDR3 nucleotides are TGTGCCAGCAGTTCCCCAGCGGGAGTCTCCTACGAGCAGTACTTC.

This chain uses TRBV5-1 with TRBJ1-4; D may be TRBD1 (5 bases). The CDR3 extends over 14 amino acids. V lost 0 bases to trimming and J lost 6 bases, with 9 bases between them. Germline lookup yields CDR1 SGHRS and CDR2 YFSETQ. CDR3 coding DNA: TGCGCCAGCAGCTTGGCGGTGGGGGATGAAAAACTGTTTTTT. Translation gives CASSLAVGDEKLFF.

This clonotype was seen a few times. The V and J genes are TRBV20-1 and TRBJ2-1; tentatively, D is TRBD2 (6 bases). Germline V gives CDR1 DFQATT, CDR2 SNEGSKA (reference sequence). The CDR3 spans 14 residues. V lost 5 bases and J lost 8, with 19 bases in between. The CDR3 DNA reads TGCAGTGCTTCCCGAGGGGCGACTAGACATGAGCAGTTCTTC. Translation gives CSASRGATRHEQFF.

Comment on this clonotype: A much larger clone lies one base from this, so it may be a read error. V usage is TRBV3-1 and J usage is TRBJ2-2; 7 bases map to TRBD1. The CDR3 has 14 residues. Germline-derived CDR1 and CDR2 are LGHDT and YNNKEL (reference sequence). This chain's CDR3 is CVSSRDSNTGELFF. The CDR3 DNA follows: TGTGTCAGCAGCCGGGACAGTAACACCGGGGAGCTGTTTTTT.

V is TRBV6-6 and J is TRBJ1-2; D is perhaps TRBD1 (5 bases). The germline V gene has CDR1 MNHNY and CDR2 SVGAGI (reference sequence). The CDR3 runs to 16 residues. Trimming shortened V by 7 bases and J by 3 bases, and 21 bases separated the two germline ends. The CDR3 DNA follows: TGTGCCAGCACCAACGTCCAGGGCTACACTCACTATGGCTACACCTTC. This codes for CASTNVQGYTHYGYTF.

CDR3 protein: CASSDLRGQETQYF. CDR3 DNA sequence: TGTGCCAGCAGTGACCTGCGGGGACAAGAGACCCAGTACTTC. The chain links TRBV12-3 or TRBV12-4 to TRBJ2-5; maybe TRBD2 (6 bases). The CDR3 is made up of 14 amino acids. V was clipped by 5 bases and J by 2 bases, with 12 bases between them.

This clonotype was picked up a small number of times. The gene calls are TRBV4-2 and TRBJ1-5; D is unclear. The ends were cut back, 0 bases at V and 4 bases at J, with 4 bases in the middle. Germline CDR1 reads LGHNA; CDR2 reads YNFKEQ. CDR3 length equals 13 residues. This chain's CDR3 is CASSQERNQPQHF. CDR3 sequence (DNA): TGTGCCAGCAGCCAAGAGAGAAATCAGCCCCAGCATTTT.

The CDR3 loop reads CASSSQGTEQFF. The DNA of the CDR3 is TGTGCCAGCAGCTCACAGGGCACTGAGCAGTTCTTC. The V and J genes are TRBV5-5 and TRBJ2-1, with D maybe TRBD1 (6 bases). The germline V and J ends were trimmed by 3 bases and 9 bases, with 10 bases remaining between them. The CDR3 spans 12 residues. The germline CDR1 and CDR2 sequences are SGHKS and YYEKEE (reference sequence).

This clonotype was found a few times. This chain uses TRBV4-3 with TRBJ2-3, with a weak D call TRBD2 (7 bases). Germline V gene lookup returns CDR1 LGHNA and CDR2 YSLEER. The V end lost 0 bases, the J end lost 4 bases, and 17 bases lay between the germline ends. This CDR3 is built from 17 residues. This CDR3 is CASSQDQGPSGSDTQYF. In DNA, the CDR3 is TGCGCCAGCAGCCAAGATCAGGGGCCTAGCGGATCAGATACGCAGTATTTT.

In nucleotides, the CDR3 is TGCAGCGTCACGGACAGGGGGCAGGGTGGCTACACCTTC. Translating it yields CSVTDRGQGGYTF. V usage is TRBV29-1 and J usage is TRBJ1-2; 11 nucleotides line up with TRBD1. The J segment lost 7 bases and the V segment lost 6 bases, leaving 7 bases of the junction unmatched. This CDR3 contains 13 residues. Germline V lookup: CDR1 SQVTM, CDR2 ANQGSEA.

This chain joins TRBV2 and TRBJ2-7; unclear D gene. The CDR3 is made up of 13 amino acids. Trimming removed 0 bases from V and 6 bases from J, with 9 bases in between. The germline CDR1 and CDR2 sequences are SNHLY and FYNNEI. As DNA, the CDR3 is TGTGCCAGCAGTGAAGCGCGGCTGACCGAGCAGTACTTC. Amino acid sequence: CASSEARLTEQYF.

The chain combines TRBV24-1 with TRBJ2-1, with D maybe TRBD2 (5 bases). CDR3 length equals 15 residues. V was trimmed by 4 bases and J by 7 bases, leaving 16 bases between them. Germline V CDR1 and CDR2: KGHDR, SFDVKD. The CDR3 reads CATSDPGWRANEQFF. In nucleotides, the CDR3 is TGTGCCACCAGTGACCCGGGTTGGCGGGCTAATGAGCAGTTCTTC.

This chain connects TRBV6-2 or TRBV6-3 to TRBJ2-5; 12 nucleotides line up with TRBD2. The end of the DNA fits TRBJ2-7 better, so the J call may be wrong. This CDR3 spans 19 amino acids. The V gene's germline CDR1 is MNHEY and CDR2 SVGEGT. CDR3 coding DNA: TGTGCCATCCGACGTGGACTAGCGGGAAGTGGGCACCGGGACTACGAGCAGTACTTC. Translated, it gives CAIRRGLAGSGHRDYEQYF.

V and J are TRBV20-1 and TRBJ2-1, with 8 bases fitting TRBD1. The V gene's germline CDR1 is DFQATT and CDR2 SNEGSKA (reference sequence). The CDR3 has 13 amino acids. After removal of 6 bases from V and 6 bases from J, the junction contained 7 bases not matched to a gene. Written as DNA, the CDR3 is TGCAGTGCAAGAACAGGGGGGATCAATGAGCAGTTCTTC. It translates to CSARTGGINEQFF.

CDR3 in amino acids: CASSLLRPVLGVHEQYF. The DNA of the CDR3 is TGTGCCAGCAGTTTACTCCGCCCCGTCCTCGGGGTACACGAGCAGTACTTC. V gene TRBV28 combines with J gene TRBJ2-7, with D possibly matching TRBD2 (5 bases). CDR1 MDHEN and CDR2 SYDVKM come from the germline V gene. The CDR3 has 17 residues. The V end was cut by 2 bases, the J end by 5 bases, with 22 bases between.

This clonotype was seen a few times. J is TRBJ2-7 and V is TRBV15; maybe TRBD2 (7 bases). Between the trimmed V and J ends, which lost 6 bases and 1 base, there was a span of 10 bases. This CDR3 is built from 13 residues. Germline assignment: CDR1 LNHNV and CDR2 YYDKDF (reference sequence). The CDR3 DNA reads TGTGCCACCAGTAGGGGGGGGTCCTACGAGCAGTACTTC. This encodes CATSRGGSYEQYF.

The J gene is TRBJ2-1, the V gene TRBV2; no definite D call. The CDR3 sequence is 13 residues long. V was shortened by 6 bases and J by 3 bases, with 9 bases between the two germline ends. Germline CDR1 is SNHLY and CDR2 is FYNNEI. DNA for the CDR3: TGTGCCAGCAGCGTCGACGGCTACAATGAGCAGTTCTTC. This codes for CASSVDGYNEQFF.

This clonotype was counted between two and nine times. The chain employs TRBV5-1 and TRBJ1-2; 9 bases fit TRBD1. The length of the CDR3 is 13 residues. The V and J ends lost 6 bases and 5 bases, in that order; junction bases with no gene match: 5. The V gene's germline CDR1 is SGHRS and CDR2 YFSETQ. The CDR3 region has the DNA TGCGCCAGCACGACAGGGGGGCCGTATGGCTACACCTTC. Its protein is CASTTGGPYGYTF.

This clonotype was counted between two and nine times. The chain couples TRBV10-1 to TRBJ2-4, with D perhaps TRBD1 or TRBD2 (5 bases each). The CDR3 has 14 amino acids. From germline, CDR1 is WNHNN and CDR2 SYGVQD (reference sequence). V lost 0 bases and J lost 13, with 16 bases in between. In nucleotides, the CDR3 is TGCGCCAGCAGTGAGTCGACAGACACAAGGGAGCAGTACTTC. This sequence encodes CASSESTDTREQYF.

The chain joins TRBV25-1 to TRBJ2-5, with 12 bases fitting TRBD2. The CDR3 loop spans 18 amino acids. The J segment lost 6 bases and the V segment lost 5 bases, leaving 16 bases of the junction unmatched. CDR1 is MGHDK, CDR2 SYGVNS, per germline. The chain's CDR3 is CASSRRGGLAGSWKTQYF. The CDR3 nucleotides read TGTGCCAGCAGTAGAAGGGGCGGACTAGCGGGATCCTGGAAGACCCAGTACTTC.

The V gene is TRBV27, the J gene TRBJ1-1, with D possibly being TRBD1 (6 bases). The V end lost 6 bases, the J end lost 1 base, and 15 bases lay between the germline ends. The germline V gene encodes CDR1 MNHEY and CDR2 SMNVEV (reference sequence). CDR3 length: 15 amino acids. CDR3 amino acids: CASRVYMTGNTEAFF. CDR3 sequence (DNA): TGTGCCAGCAGGGTCTATATGACAGGGAACACTGAAGCTTTCTTT.

The V gene is TRBV12-3 or TRBV12-4, the J gene TRBJ1-5; D remains unclear. Trimming cost V 6 bases and J 11 bases, with 14 bases left between them. The CDR3 is 12 residues long. The CDR3: CASSLSVMTQHF. The CDR3, as DNA: TGTGCCAGCAGCCTTTCCGTCATGACCCAGCATTTT.

In its sample, this clonotype was seen a few times. The chain has TRBV12-3 or TRBV12-4 and TRBJ1-1; weak D call: TRBD1 (5 bases). Trimming took off 6 bases at V and 2 bases at J, with 16 bases between the two ends. The CDR3 totals 15 residues. The CDR3 sequence: CASSRGPMGNTEAFF. Written as DNA, the CDR3 is TGTGCCAGCAGCCGGGGACCGATGGGCAACACTGAAGCTTTCTTT.

This clonotype appeared a few times. The genes are TRBV6-4 and TRBJ2-3; a possible D gene is TRBD1 (5 bases). CDR3 length equals 13 residues. The V end lost 4 bases, the J end lost 2 bases, and 7 bases lay between the germline ends. The germline V gene has CDR1 MRHNA and CDR2 SNTAGT. DNA of the CDR3: TGTGCCAGCAGTGGCAGGGACACAGATACGCAGTATTTT. This encodes CASSGRDTDTQYF.

The chain uses TRBV6-5 and TRBJ2-3; TRBD2 agrees at 7 bases. The CDR3 loop spans 13 amino acids. Germline assignment: CDR1 MNHEY and CDR2 SVGAGI. The V and J ends lost 6 bases and 6 bases, in that order; junction bases with no gene match: 6. The CDR3 spells CASSSGLLDTQYF. For the CDR3, the DNA is TGTGCCAGCAGCTCGGGACTACTGGATACGCAGTATTTT.

This chain's CDR3 is CASSPPSAVADTQYF. CDR3 DNA sequence: TGTGCCAGCTCACCACCGTCGGCAGTCGCAGATACGCAGTATTTT. V is TRBV18 and J is TRBJ2-3; D gene uncertain. CDR1 KGHSH and CDR2 LQKENI come from the germline V gene. The CDR3 runs 15 residues. Deletions cut 0 bases from V and 4 bases from J, with 11 bases between.

The table lists this clonotype with a count of one. The chain recombines TRBV28 with TRBJ2-5, with D tentatively TRBD1 or TRBD2 (7 bases each). The DNA matches TRBJ2-7 better at its end, which makes the J call doubtful. The CDR3 has 15 amino acids. The V gene's germline CDR1 is MDHEN and CDR2 SYDVKM. Written as DNA, the CDR3 is TGTGCCAGCACTCGCTCGGGGCAGGGGGGGTACGAGCAGTACTTC. Translating gives CASTRSGQGGYEQYF.

Only a few counts were recorded for this clonotype. The rearrangement links TRBV6-5 to TRBJ2-7, with a possible D match to TRBD1 (5 bases). V dropped 0 bases and J dropped 0 bases, with 9 bases sitting between them. Germline lookup yields CDR1 MNHEY and CDR2 SVGAGI. The CDR3 contains 15 residues. The CDR3 loop is CASSYSPRDSYEQYF. CDR3 DNA sequence: TGTGCCAGCAGTTACTCGCCCAGGGACTCCTACGAGCAGTACTTC.